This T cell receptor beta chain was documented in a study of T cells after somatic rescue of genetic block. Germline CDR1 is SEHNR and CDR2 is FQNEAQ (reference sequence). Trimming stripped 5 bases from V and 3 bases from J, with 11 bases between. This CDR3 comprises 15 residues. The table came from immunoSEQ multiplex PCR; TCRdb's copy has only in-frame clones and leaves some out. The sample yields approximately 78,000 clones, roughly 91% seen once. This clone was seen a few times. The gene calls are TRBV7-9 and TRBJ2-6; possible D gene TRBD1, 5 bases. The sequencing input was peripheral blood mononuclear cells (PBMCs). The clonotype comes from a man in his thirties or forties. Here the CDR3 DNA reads TGTGCCAGCAGCGCATGGGGCAGTGGGGCCAACGTCCTGACTTTC. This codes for CASSAWGSGANVLTF.